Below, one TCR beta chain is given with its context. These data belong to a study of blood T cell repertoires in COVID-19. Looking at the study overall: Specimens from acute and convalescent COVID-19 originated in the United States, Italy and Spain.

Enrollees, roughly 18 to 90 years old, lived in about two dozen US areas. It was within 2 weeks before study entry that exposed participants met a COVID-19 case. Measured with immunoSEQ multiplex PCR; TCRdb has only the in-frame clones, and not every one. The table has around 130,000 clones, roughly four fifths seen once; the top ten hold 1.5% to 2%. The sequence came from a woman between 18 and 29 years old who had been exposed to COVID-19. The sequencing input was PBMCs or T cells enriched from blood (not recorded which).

This chain's CDR3 is CASSPNPIQGAHMNTEAFF. The CDR3 nucleotides read TGTGCCAGCAGTCCGAACCCAATACAGGGGGCCCACATGAACACTGAAGCTTTCTTT. V gene TRBV27 combines with J gene TRBJ1-1; 9 nucleotides agree with TRBD1. Germline assignment: CDR1 MNHEY and CDR2 SMNVEV (reference sequence). Losses at the gene ends were 5 bases for V and 0 bases for J; bases not matched to a gene: 16. The CDR3 runs to 19 residues.